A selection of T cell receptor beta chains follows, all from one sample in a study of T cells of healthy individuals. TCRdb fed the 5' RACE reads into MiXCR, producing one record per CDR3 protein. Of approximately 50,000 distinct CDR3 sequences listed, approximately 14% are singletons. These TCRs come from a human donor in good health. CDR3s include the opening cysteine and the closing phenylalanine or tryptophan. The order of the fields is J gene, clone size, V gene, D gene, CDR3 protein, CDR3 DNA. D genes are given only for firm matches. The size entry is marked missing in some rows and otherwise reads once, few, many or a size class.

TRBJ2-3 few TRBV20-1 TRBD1 CSANHRGRSGTDTQYF TGCAGTGCAAATCACAGGGGGCGCAGCGGCACAGATACGCAGTATTTT
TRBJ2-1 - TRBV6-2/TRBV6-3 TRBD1 CASSSYLRGQDNEQFF TGTGCCAGCAGTTCCTACCTTAGGGGGCAAGACAATGAGCAGTTCTTC
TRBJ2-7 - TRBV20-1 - CSARDVQEAYYEQYF TGCAGTGCTAGAGATGTCCAGGAAGCCTACTACGAGCAGTACTTC
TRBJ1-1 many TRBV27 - CASSMTLNTEAFF TGTGCCAGCAGTATGACACTGAACACTGAAGCTTTCTTT
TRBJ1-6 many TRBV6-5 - CASSRDRILYNSPLHF TGTGCCAGCAGCCGCGACAGGATCCTCTATAATTCACCCCTCCACTTT
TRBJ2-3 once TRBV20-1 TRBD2 CSAPSGSTDTQYF TGCAGTGCTCCTAGCGGTAGCACAGATACGCAGTATTTT
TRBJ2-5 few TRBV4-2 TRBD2 CASSQVSSGAETQYF TGTGCCAGCAGCCAAGTCTCTAGCGGGGCAGAGACCCAGTACTTC
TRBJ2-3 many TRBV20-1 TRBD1 CSARQGADTQYF TGCAGTGCTAGACAGGGGGCAGATACGCAGTATTTT
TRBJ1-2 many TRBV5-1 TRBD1 CASSLDSIPGQGGYTF TGCGCCAGCAGCTTGGATTCCATTCCGGGACAGGGAGGCTACACCTTC
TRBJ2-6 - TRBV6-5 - CASSRKKAEPPSSGANVLTF TGTGCCAGCTCAAGGAAAAAGGCCGAACCCCCGAGCTCTGGGGCCAACGTCCTGACTTTC
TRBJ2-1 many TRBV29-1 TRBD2 CSYAGEVTEQFF TGCAGCTATGCGGGAGAGGTCACTGAGCAGTTCTTC
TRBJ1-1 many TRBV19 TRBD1 CASGTAEAFF TGTGCCAGCGGGACAGCTGAAGCTTTCTTT
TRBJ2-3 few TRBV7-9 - CASRSVGGGRGDTQYF TGTGCCAGCAGGTCAGTGGGTGGCGGCCGGGGAGATACGCAGTATTTT
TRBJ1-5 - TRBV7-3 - CASSGGPPPQPQHF TGTGCCAGCAGCGGTGGACCGCCGCCTCAGCCCCAGCATTTT
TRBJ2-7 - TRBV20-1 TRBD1 CSARDRGGWSYEQYF TGCAGTGCTAGAGATCGAGGGGGCTGGTCCTACGAGCAGTACTTC
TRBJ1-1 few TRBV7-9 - CASQGMGFTEAFF TGTGCCAGCCAGGGGATGGGGTTCACTGAAGCTTTCTTT
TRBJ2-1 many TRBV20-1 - CSARLPSGSYNEQFF TGCAGTGCTAGACTCCCTTCGGGCAGTTACAATGAGCAGTTCTTC
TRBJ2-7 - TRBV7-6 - CASSLTRIGNYEQYF TGTGCCAGCAGCTTAACCAGAATAGGGAACTACGAGCAGTACTTC
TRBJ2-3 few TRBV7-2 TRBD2 CASSPPTSGGARDTQYF TGTGCCAGCAGCCCCCCGACTAGCGGGGGGGCAAGAGATACGCAGTATTTT
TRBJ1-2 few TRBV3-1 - CASSPGPSSYGYTF TGTGCCAGCAGCCCGGGGCCTTCTTCCTATGGCTACACCTTC
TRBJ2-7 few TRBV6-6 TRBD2 CASRSTSGSYEQYF TGTGCCAGCAGGTCGACTAGCGGATCCTACGAGCAGTACTTC
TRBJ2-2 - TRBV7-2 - CASSPPAGSLSRELFF TGTGCCAGCAGCCCACCGGCGGGGTCTTTAAGCCGGGAGCTGTTTTTT
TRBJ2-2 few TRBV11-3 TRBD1 CASSLGQANTGELFF TGTGCCAGCAGCTTGGGACAGGCGAACACCGGGGAGCTGTTTTTT
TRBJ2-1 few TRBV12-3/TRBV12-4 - CASSSTGVGHFF TGTGCCAGCAGTTCCACGGGAGTGGGCCATTTCTTC
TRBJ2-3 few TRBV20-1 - CSALSTDTQYF TGCAGTGCCCTTAGCACAGATACGCAGTATTTT
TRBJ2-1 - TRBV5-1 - CASSLVGSWDKEQFF TGCGCCAGCAGCTTGGTAGGGAGTTGGGACAAAGAGCAGTTCTTC
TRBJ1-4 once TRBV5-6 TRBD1 CASSSGTGSNEKLFF TGTGCCAGCAGCTCTGGGACAGGGTCTAATGAAAAACTGTTTTTT
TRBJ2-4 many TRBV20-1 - CSARKEVGVLAKNIQYF TGCAGTGCTAGGAAGGAGGTTGGGGTACTAGCCAAAAACATTCAGTACTTC
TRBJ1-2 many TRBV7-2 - CASSLEAVNYGYTF TGTGCCAGCAGCTTAGAGGCGGTCAACTATGGCTACACCTTC
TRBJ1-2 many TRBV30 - CAWDGTTYGYTF TGTGCCTGGGACGGGACGACCTATGGCTACACCTTC
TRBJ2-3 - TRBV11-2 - CASSFGGRQGFADTQYF TGTGCCAGCAGCTTCGGGGGGAGACAGGGCTTCGCAGATACGCAGTATTTT
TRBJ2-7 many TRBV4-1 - CASSQVWKGAYEQYF TGCGCCAGCAGCCAAGTTTGGAAGGGGGCCTACGAGCAGTACTTC
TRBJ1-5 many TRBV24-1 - CATSASNQPQHF TGTGCCACCAGTGCTAGCAATCAGCCCCAGCATTTT
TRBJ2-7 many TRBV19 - CASSIGRTQSYEQYF TGTGCCAGTAGTATAGGCAGGACTCAGTCCTACGAGCAGTACTTC
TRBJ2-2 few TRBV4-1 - CASSQFPSQGLNTGELFF TGCGCCAGCAGCCAATTCCCCAGCCAGGGTTTGAACACCGGGGAGCTGTTTTTT
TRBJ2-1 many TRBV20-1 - CSARDRHRVRPYNEQFF TGCAGTGCTAGAGATAGGCACAGGGTGAGGCCCTACAATGAGCAGTTCTTC
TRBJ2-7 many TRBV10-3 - CAISAGGSYEQYF TGTGCCATCAGTGCGGGCGGATCCTACGAGCAGTACTTC
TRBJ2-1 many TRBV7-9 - CASNGGGSSYNEQFF TGTGCCAGCAATGGAGGTGGTAGCTCCTACAATGAGCAGTTCTTC
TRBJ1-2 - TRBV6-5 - CASSWDGGSGYGYTF TGTGCCAGCAGTTGGGACGGAGGCTCGGGGTATGGCTACACCTTC
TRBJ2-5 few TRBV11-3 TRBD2 CASSLGLAGVQETQYF TGTGCCAGCAGTTTAGGACTAGCGGGGGTCCAAGAGACCCAGTACTTC
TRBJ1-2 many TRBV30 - CAWSVTARGGGGYTF TGTGCCTGGAGTGTGACGGCCAGAGGCGGAGGGGGCTACACCTTC
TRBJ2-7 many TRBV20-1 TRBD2 CSGTSGSSYEQYF TGCAGTGGGACTAGCGGGAGCTCCTACGAGCAGTACTTC
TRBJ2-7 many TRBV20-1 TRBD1 CSANSGTALMEQYF TGCAGTGCTAACTCCGGGACAGCGCTGATGGAGCAGTACTTC
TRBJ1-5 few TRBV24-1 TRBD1 CATSEGTGWNQPQHF TGTGCCACCAGTGAAGGGACAGGGTGGAATCAGCCCCAGCATTTT
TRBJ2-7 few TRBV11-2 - CASSGGGVGVYEQYF TGTGCCAGCAGCGGCGGAGGGGTGGGGGTCTACGAGCAGTACTTC
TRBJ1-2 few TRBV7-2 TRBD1 CASSPSQQGAWGGYTF TGTGCCAGCAGCCCATCCCAACAGGGGGCGTGGGGGGGCTACACCTTC
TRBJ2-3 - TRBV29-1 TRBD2 CSVGLSSGGVIDTQYF TGCAGCGTTGGTTTGTCTAGCGGGGGTGTGATAGATACGCAGTATTTT
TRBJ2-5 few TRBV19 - CASSDTARETQYF TGTGCCAGTAGTGACACAGCGCGGGAGACCCAGTACTTC
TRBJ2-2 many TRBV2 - CASRLTSTGELFF TGTGCCAGCAGGCTCACTAGCACCGGGGAGCTGTTTTTT
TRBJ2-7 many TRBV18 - CASSPSTGSVEQYF TGTGCCAGCTCACCATCGACGGGATCGGTCGAGCAGTACTTC
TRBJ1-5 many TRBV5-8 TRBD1 CASSLYGTVNNQPQHF TGTGCCAGCAGCTTGTACGGGACAGTGAACAATCAGCCCCAGCATTTT
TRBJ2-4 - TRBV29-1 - CSVNRGVGNIQYF TGCAGCGTTAACCGGGGAGTTGGTAACATTCAGTACTTC
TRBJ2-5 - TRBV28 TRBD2 CAILTSGQETQYF TGTGCCATCCTGACTAGCGGCCAAGAGACCCAGTACTTC